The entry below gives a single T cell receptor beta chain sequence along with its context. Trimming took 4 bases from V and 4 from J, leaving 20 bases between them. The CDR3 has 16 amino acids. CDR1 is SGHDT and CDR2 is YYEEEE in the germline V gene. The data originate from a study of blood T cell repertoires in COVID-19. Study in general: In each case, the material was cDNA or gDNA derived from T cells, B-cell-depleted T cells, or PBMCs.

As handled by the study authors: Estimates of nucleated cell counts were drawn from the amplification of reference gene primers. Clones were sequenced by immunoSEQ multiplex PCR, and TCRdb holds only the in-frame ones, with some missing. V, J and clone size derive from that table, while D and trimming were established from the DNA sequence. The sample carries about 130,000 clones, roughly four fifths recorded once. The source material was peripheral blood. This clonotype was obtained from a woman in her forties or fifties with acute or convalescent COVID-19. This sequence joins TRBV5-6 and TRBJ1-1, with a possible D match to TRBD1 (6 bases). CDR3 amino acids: CASSPTSTGLSTEAFF. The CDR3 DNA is TGTGCCAGCAGCCCCACTTCGACAGGTTTGAGCACTGAAGCTTTCTTT.